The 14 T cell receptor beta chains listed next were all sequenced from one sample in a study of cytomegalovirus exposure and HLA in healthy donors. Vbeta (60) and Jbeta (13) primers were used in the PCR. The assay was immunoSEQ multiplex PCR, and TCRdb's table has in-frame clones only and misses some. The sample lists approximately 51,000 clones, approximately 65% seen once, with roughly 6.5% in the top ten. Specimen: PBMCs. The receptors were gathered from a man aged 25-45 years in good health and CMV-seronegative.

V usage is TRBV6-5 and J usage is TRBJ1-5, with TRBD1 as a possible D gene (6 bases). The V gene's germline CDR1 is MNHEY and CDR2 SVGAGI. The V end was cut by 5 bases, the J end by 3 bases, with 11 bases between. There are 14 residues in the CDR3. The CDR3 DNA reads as TGTGCCAGCAGTGGTCGGGACACCAATCAGCCCCAGCATTTT. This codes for CASSGRDTNQPQHF.

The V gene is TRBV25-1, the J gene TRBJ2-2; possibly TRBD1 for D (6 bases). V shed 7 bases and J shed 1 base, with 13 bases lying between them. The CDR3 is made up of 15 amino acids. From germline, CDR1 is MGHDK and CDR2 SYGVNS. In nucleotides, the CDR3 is TGTGCCAGCACTTGGGACAACGGGAACACCGGGGAGCTGTTTTTT. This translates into CASTWDNGNTGELFF.

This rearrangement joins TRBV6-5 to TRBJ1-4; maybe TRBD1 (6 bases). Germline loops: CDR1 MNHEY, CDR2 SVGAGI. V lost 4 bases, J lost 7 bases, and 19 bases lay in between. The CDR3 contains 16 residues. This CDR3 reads CASSSTGQSLGEKLFF. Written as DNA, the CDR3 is TGTGCCAGCAGTTCCACAGGACAGTCATTAGGTGAAAAACTGTTTTTT.

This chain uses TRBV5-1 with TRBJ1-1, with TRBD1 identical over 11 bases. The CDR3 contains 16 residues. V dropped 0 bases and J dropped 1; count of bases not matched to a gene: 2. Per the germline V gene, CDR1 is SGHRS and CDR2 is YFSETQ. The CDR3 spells CASSLDGQGANTEAFF. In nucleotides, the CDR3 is TGCGCCAGCAGCTTGGACGGACAGGGGGCGAACACTGAAGCTTTCTTT.

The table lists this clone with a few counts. The CDR3 nucleotides are TGTGCCAGTAGTCCAAACGGGGAGACCCAGTACTTC. It specifies CASSPNGETQYF. The V call is TRBV19, the J call TRBJ2-5; D uncertain. The CDR3 has 12 amino acids. V was clipped by 5 bases and J by 5 bases, with 9 bases between them. The germline gives CDR1 LNHDA, CDR2 SQIVND (reference sequence).

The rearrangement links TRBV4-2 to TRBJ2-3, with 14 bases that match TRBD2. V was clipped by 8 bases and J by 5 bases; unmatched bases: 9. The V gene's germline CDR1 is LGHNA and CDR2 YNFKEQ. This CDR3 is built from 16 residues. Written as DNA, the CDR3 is TGTGCCAGCGGAGGGACTAGCGGGAGTGTAGGAGATACGCAGTATTTT. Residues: CASGGTSGSVGDTQYF.

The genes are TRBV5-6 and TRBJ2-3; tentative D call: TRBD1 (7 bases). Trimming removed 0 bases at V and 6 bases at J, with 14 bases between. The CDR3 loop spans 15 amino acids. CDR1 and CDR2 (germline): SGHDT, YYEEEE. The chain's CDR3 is CASSLEQGGVDTQYF. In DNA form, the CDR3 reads TGTGCCAGCAGCTTGGAGCAGGGGGGTGTCGATACGCAGTATTTT.

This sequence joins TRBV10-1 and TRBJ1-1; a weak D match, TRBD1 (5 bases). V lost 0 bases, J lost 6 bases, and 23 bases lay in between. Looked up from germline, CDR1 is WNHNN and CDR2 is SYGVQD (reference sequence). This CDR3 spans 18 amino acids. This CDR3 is CASSESRWGRERDSEAFF. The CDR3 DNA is TGCGCCAGCAGTGAGTCGAGGTGGGGCAGGGAACGGGACTCTGAAGCTTTCTTT.

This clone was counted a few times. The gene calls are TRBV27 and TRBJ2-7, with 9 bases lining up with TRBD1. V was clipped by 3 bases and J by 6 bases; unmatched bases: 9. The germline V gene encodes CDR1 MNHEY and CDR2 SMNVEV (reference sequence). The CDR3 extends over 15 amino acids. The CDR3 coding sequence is TGTGCCAGCAGTTTTGAGGGACAGGGCAGTTCCGAGCAGTACTTC. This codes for CASSFEGQGSSEQYF.

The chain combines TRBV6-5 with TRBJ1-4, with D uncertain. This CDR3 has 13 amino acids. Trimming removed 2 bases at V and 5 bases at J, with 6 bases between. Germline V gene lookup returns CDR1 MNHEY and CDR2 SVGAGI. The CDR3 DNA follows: TGTGCCAGCAGTTACGTAAAAAATGAAAAACTGTTTTTT. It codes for CASSYVKNEKLFF.

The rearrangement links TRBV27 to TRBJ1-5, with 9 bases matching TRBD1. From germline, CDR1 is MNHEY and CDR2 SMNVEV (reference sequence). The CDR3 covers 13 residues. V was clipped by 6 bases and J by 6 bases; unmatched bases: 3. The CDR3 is CASRGTGTQPQHF. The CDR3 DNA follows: TGTGCCAGCAGGGGGACAGGGACTCAGCCCCAGCATTTT.

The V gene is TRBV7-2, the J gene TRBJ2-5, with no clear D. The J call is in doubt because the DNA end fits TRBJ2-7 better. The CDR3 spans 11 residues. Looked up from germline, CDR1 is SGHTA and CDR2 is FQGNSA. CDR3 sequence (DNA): TGTGCCAGCAGCTTATCCTACGAGCAGTACTTC. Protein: CASSLSYEQYF.

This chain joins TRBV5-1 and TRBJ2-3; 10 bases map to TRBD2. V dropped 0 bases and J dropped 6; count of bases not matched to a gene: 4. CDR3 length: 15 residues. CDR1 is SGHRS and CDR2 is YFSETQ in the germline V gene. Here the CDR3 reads CASSLATSGTDTQYF. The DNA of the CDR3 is TGCGCCAGCAGCTTGGCCACTAGCGGGACCGATACGCAGTATTTT.

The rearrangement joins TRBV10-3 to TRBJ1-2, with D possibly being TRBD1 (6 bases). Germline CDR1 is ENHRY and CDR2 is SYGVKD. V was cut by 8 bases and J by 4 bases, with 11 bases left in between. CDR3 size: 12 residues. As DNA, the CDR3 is TGTGCCATCGCCGACAGGCTCTATGGCTACACCTTC. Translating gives CAIADRLYGYTF.